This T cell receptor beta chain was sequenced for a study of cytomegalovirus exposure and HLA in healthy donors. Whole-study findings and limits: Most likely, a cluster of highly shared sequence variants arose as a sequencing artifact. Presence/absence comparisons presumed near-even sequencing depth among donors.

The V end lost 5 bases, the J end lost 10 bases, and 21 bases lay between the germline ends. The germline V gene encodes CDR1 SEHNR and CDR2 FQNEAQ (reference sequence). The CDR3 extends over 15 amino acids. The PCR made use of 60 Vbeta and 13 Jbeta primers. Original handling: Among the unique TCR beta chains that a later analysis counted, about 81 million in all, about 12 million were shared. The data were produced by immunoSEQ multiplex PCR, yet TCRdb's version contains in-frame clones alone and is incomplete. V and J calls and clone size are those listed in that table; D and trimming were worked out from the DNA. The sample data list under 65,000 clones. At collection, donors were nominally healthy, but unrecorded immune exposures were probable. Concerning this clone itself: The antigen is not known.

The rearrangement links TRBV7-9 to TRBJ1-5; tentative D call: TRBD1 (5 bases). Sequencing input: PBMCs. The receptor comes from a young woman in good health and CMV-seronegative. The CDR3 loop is CASSPQGGAGGPQHF. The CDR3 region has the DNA TGTGCCAGCAGCCCTCAGGGCGGGGCTGGGGGTCCCCAGCATTTT.